These 5 T cell receptor beta chains were all obtained from the same sample, sequenced in a study of a mutant IDH1 vaccine in newly diagnosed glioma listed by TCRdb under 2021. For these receptors, no antigen is known. The time point label for this specimen denotes: week 35, safety follow-up. Every vaccine dose consisted of 300 ug of a 20-mer mutant IDH1 peptide in Montanide, administered subcutaneously together with topical imiquimod. Libraries were prepared through the immunoSEQ multiplex PCR assay. Sourced from immuneACCESS, this table was stored by TCRdb with only in-frame sequences that have V and J called. A share of the clones is absent; for the studies checked, an unresolved V gene accounts for under half, and the remainder has no known explanation. The sample table contains 73,000 or so clones; only one count was recorded for approximately 84% of them. About an eighth of the sample lies in the top ten.

The specimen was PBMCs, collected from a glioma patient whose treatment included an IDH1 peptide vaccine. Every receptor here comes from a man aged 18 to 30 with glioma.

The chain employs TRBV28 and TRBJ2-5; TRBD1 matches 7 bases. The CDR3 runs 18 residues. The germline gives CDR1 MDHEN, CDR2 SYDVKM. The V and J ends lost 8 bases and 1 base, in that order; junction bases with no gene match: 19. The CDR3 nucleotides are TGTGCCAGCGATCTTTTTCCGAAGCCCAGGGGGAGCCAAGAGACCCAGTACTTC. Translation: CASDLFPKPRGSQETQYF. Full variable domain (remainder filled in from reference TRBV28 and TRBJ2-5): DVKVTQSSRYLVKRTGEKVFLECVQDMDHENMFWYRQDPGLGLRLIYFSYDVKMKEKGDIPEGYSVSREKKERFSLILESASTNQTSMYLCASDLFPKPRGSQETQYFGPGTRLLVL.

This chain uses TRBV6-5 with TRBJ1-6, with no clear D. CDR1 is MNHEY and CDR2 is SVGAGI in the germline V gene. The V gene lost 5 bases and the J gene lost 4 bases, with 6 bases spanning the gap. The CDR3 is 13 amino acids. The CDR3 region is CASSGLYNSPLHF. For the CDR3, the DNA is TGTGCCAGCAGTGGACTTTATAATTCACCCCTCCACTTT.

The V and J genes are TRBV15 and TRBJ2-6, with TRBD1 identical over 7 bases. Germline-derived CDR1 and CDR2 are LNHNV and YYDKDF (reference sequence). Losses at the gene ends were 8 bases for V and 2 bases for J; bases not matched to a gene: 12. The CDR3 consists of 17 residues. The CDR3 here is CATEPGQAKAGANVLTF. CDR3 in DNA: TGTGCCACCGAACCTGGACAGGCTAAGGCTGGGGCCAACGTCCTGACTTTC.

The rearrangement links TRBV4-2 to TRBJ2-3; perhaps TRBD2 as D (7 bases). V was shortened by 1 base and J by 1 base, with 15 bases between the two germline ends. Germline CDR1 is LGHNA and CDR2 is YNFKEQ. The CDR3 sequence is 17 residues long. DNA for the CDR3: TGTGCCAGCAGCCAAGCGCACCGGGGGGCGGGCACAGATACGCAGTATTTT. It translates to CASSQAHRGAGTDTQYF.

The V and J genes are TRBV28 and TRBJ2-1, with a weak D call TRBD1 (6 bases). The CDR3 runs to 11 residues. V was trimmed by 5 bases and J by 9 bases, leaving 8 bases between them. Germline CDR1 is MDHEN and CDR2 is SYDVKM. The CDR3 loop reads CASSTRGEQFF. CDR3 coding DNA: TGTGCCAGCAGTACCAGGGGTGAGCAGTTCTTC.